Shown below are 10 T cell receptor beta chains from a single sample sequenced in a study of T-cell memory formation after mild COVID-19. TCRdb called the 5' RACE reads again in MiXCR, with one record for every CDR3 protein. Of approximately 89,000 distinct CDR3 sequences in the sample, 9.5% to 15% are singletons; the top ten hold approximately 41%. The material sequenced was PBMCs or a T cell subset sorted from them (not recorded which). The receptors originated from a man between 18 and 29 years old who had mild COVID-19 (a few samples of this study predate the infection). Cell type and time point are not known.

The gene calls are TRBV4-2 and TRBJ1-2, with a tentative D call TRBD1 (5 bases). CDR3 length equals 15 residues. Germline CDR1 is LGHNA and CDR2 is YNFKEQ. Trimming removed 0 bases from V and 5 bases from J, with 13 bases in between. Written as DNA, the CDR3 is TGTGCCAGCAGCCAAGAAGGAGGCAGGGCATATGGCTACACCTTC. The encoded protein is CASSQEGGRAYGYTF.

The chain carries TRBV20-1 and TRBJ2-7, with D unclear. The V end lost 1 base, the J end lost 1 base, and 8 bases lay between the germline ends. CDR3 length: 13 residues. CDR1 and CDR2 (germline): DFQATT, SNEGSKA (reference sequence). The CDR3 DNA reads TGCAGTGCTAGAGGGAGTTCGTCCTACGAGCAGTACTTC. As protein: CSARGSSSYEQYF.

This clonotype was seen repeatedly, ten times or more. The chain recombines TRBV5-1 with TRBJ2-7; unclear D gene. Trimming cost V 0 bases and J 5 bases, with 6 bases left between them. Germline assignment: CDR1 SGHRS and CDR2 YFSETQ. This CDR3 contains 12 residues. The CDR3 loop reads CASSLEVNEQYF. The CDR3 coding sequence is TGCGCCAGCAGCTTGGAGGTTAACGAGCAGTACTTC.

V usage is TRBV7-3 and J usage is TRBJ2-3; D is possibly TRBD1 (6 bases). Germline CDR1 and CDR2: SGHTA and FQGTGA. V was shortened by 4 bases and J by 2 bases, with 10 bases between the two germline ends. The CDR3 runs to 14 residues. This CDR3 is CASSSRTDTDTQYF. The CDR3 DNA is TGTGCCAGCAGCTCTAGGACAGACACAGATACGCAGTATTTT.

The V gene is TRBV2, the J gene TRBJ2-1, with unresolved D. CDR3 length equals 10 residues. The germline CDR1 and CDR2 sequences are SNHLY and FYNNEI. V was pared by 8 bases and J by 7 bases, with 6 bases between. The CDR3 reads CASVVNEQFF. The CDR3 DNA is TGTGCCAGCGTAGTTAATGAGCAGTTCTTC.

This clonotype has more than one count but fewer than ten. The rearrangement links TRBV10-3 to TRBJ2-7; weak D call: TRBD2 (5 bases). V was shortened by 3 bases and J by 6 bases, with 12 bases between the two germline ends. The CDR3 totals 13 residues. CDR1 ENHRY and CDR2 SYGVKD come from the germline V gene. CDR3 DNA sequence: TGTGCCATCAGTGACTCGGGGATACGCGAGCAGTACGTC. Protein sequence: CAISDSGIREQYV.

This clonotype has only a few counts. The chain has TRBV11-2 and TRBJ2-5; TRBD1 might be the D (6 bases). The CDR3 spans 15 residues. V was clipped by 1 base and J by 5 bases, with 14 bases between them. The germline CDR1 and CDR2 sequences are SGHAT and FQNNGV. This chain's CDR3 is CASSLGTGKRETQYF. In DNA, the CDR3 is TGTGCCAGCAGCTTAGGTACAGGGAAAAGGGAGACCCAGTACTTC.

The CDR3 bases are TGTGCCAGCAGACTCTACCGGGACAGGGGATGGTACGAGCAGTACGTC. This translates into CASRLYRDRGWYEQYV. The chain has TRBV6-2 or TRBV6-3 and TRBJ2-7, with 10 bases that match TRBD1. Germline trimming cut 6 bases from V and 4 bases from J; bases unmatched to any gene: 12. Germline V gene sequence: CDR1 MNHEY, CDR2 SVGEGT. The CDR3 extends over 16 amino acids.

The table lists this clonotype with a few counts. The chain has TRBV7-8 and TRBJ2-2; tentative D call: TRBD2 (5 bases). The germline CDR1 and CDR2 sequences are SGHVS and FQNEAQ. The CDR3 loop spans 17 amino acids. Deletions cut 4 bases from V and 6 bases from J, with 21 bases between. The CDR3 coding sequence is TGTGCCAGCAGCTCACACCGGGCGGGTATCAGGCCCGGGGAGCTGTTTTTT. This sequence encodes CASSSHRAGIRPGELFF.

This clonotype has ten or more counts. V usage is TRBV4-1 and J usage is TRBJ1-1, with no clear D. Per the germline V gene, CDR1 is MGHRA and CDR2 is YSYEKL. The CDR3 runs to 15 residues. Trimming removed 1 base at V and 1 base at J, with 10 bases between. CDR3 in DNA: TGCGCCAGCAGCCAAGGGCGACATACGAACACTGAAGCTTTCTTT. Amino acid sequence: CASSQGRHTNTEAFF.